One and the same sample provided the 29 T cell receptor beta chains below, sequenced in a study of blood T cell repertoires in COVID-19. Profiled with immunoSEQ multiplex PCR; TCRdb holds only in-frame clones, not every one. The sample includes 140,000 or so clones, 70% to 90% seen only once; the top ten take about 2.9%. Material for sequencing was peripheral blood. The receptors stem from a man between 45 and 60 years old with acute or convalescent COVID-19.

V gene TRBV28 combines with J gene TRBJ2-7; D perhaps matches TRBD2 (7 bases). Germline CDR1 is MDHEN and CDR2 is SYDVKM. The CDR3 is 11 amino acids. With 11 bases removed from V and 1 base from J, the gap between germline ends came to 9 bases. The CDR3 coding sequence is TGTGCCGGGGGGGCGTCCTACGAGCAGTACTTC. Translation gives CAGGASYEQYF.

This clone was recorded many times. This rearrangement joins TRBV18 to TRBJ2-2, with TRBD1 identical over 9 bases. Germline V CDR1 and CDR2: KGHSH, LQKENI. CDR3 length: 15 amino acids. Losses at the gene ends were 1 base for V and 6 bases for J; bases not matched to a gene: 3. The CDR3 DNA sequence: TGTGCCAGCTCACCACTGGGACAGGGTTCCGGGGAGCTGTTTTTT. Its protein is CASSPLGQGSGELFF.

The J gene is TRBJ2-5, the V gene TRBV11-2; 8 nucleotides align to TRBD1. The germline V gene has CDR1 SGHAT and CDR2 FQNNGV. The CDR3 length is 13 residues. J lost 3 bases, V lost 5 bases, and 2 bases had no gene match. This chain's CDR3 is CASSPGQEETQYF. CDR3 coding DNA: TGTGCCAGCAGCCCGGGACAGGAAGAGACCCAGTACTTC.

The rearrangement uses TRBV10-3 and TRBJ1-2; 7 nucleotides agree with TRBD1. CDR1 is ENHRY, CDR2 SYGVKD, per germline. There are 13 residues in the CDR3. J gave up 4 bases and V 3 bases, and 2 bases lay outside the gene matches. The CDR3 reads CAISDRGFYGYTF. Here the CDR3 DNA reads TGTGCCATCAGTGACAGGGGGTTCTATGGCTACACCTTC.

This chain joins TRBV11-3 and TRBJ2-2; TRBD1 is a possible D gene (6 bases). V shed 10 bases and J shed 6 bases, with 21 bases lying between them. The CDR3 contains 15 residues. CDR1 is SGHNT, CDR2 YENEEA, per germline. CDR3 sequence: CATPRSTGGPGELFF. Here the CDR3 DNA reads TGTGCCACCCCACGATCGACAGGCGGGCCCGGGGAGCTGTTTTTT.

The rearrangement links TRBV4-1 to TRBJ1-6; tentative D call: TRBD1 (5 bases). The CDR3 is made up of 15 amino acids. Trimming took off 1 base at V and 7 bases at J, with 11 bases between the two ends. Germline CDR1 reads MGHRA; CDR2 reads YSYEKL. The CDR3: CASSQVQGINSPLHF. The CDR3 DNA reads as TGCGCCAGCAGCCAAGTGCAGGGTATCAATTCACCCCTCCACTTT.

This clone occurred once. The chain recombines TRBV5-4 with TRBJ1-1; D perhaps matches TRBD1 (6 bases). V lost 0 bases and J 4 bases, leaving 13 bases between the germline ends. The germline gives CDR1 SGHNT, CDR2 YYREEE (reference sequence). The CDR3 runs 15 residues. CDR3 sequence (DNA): TGTGCCAGCAGCTTGGCCCACCGAGGGGGCACTGAAGCTTTCTTT. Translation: CASSLAHRGGTEAFF.

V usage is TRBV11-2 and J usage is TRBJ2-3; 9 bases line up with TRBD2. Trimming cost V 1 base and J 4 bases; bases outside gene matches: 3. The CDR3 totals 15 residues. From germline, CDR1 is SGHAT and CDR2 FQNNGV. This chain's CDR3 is CASSLGGGVADTQYF. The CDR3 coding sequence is TGTGCCAGCAGCTTAGGCGGGGGGGTCGCAGATACGCAGTATTTT. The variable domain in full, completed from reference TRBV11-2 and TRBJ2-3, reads EAGVAQSPRYKIIEKRQSVAFWCNPISGHATLYWYQQILGQGPKLLIQFQNNGVVDDSQLPKDRFSAERLKGVDSTLKIQPAKLEDSAVYLCASSLGGGVADTQYFGPGTRLTVL.

The CDR3: CASSLGLADNTGELFF. CDR3 bases: TGCGCCAGCAGCCTAGGACTAGCGGATAACACCGGGGAGCTGTTTTTT. This rearrangement joins TRBV5-1 to TRBJ2-2, with 10 bases identical to TRBD2. V trimming: 4 bases; J trimming: 2 bases; junction bases outside the gene matches: 5. The CDR3 runs to 16 residues. Germline CDR1 and CDR2: SGHRS and YFSETQ.

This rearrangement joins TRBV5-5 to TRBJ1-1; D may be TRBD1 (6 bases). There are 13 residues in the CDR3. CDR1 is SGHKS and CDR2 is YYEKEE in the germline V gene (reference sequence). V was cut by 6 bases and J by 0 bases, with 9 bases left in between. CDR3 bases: TGTGCCAGCACCCGGACAGTGAACACTGAAGCTTTCTTT. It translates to CASTRTVNTEAFF.

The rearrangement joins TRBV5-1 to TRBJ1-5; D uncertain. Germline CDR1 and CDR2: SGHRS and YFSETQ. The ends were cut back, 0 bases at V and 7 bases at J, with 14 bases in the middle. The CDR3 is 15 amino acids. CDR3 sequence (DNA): TGCGCCAGCAGCTTGGGGGTTGGGCAGACACAGCCCCAGCATTTT. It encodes CASSLGVGQTQPQHF.

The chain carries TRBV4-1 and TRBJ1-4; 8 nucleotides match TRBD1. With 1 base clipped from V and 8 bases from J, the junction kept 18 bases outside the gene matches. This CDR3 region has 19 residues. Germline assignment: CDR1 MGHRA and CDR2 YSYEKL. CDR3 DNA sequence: TGCGCCAGCAGCCAAGTTCTTAAAGGACAGGGTTGGAGGGGGGAAAAACTGTTTTTT. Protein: CASSQVLKGQGWRGEKLFF.

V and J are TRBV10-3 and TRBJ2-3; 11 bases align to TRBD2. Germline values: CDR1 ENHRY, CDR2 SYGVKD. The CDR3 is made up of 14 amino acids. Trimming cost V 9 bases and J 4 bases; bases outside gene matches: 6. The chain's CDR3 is CAITSGRVPDTQYF. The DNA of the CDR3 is TGTGCCATTACTAGCGGGAGAGTCCCAGATACGCAGTATTTT.

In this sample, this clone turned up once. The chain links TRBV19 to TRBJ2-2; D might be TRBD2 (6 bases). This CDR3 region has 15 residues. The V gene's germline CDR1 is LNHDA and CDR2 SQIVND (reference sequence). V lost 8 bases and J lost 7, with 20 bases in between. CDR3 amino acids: CASSLRSGRFGELFF. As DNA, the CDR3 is TGTGCCAGTTCACTTCGTAGCGGAAGATTCGGGGAGCTGTTTTTT.

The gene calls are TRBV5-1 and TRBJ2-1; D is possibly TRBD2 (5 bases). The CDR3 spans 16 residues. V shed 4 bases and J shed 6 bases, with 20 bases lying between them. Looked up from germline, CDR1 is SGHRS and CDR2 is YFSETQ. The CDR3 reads CASSPEDQRRSNEQFF. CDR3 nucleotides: TGCGCCAGCAGCCCTGAGGACCAGCGGAGATCCAATGAGCAGTTCTTC.

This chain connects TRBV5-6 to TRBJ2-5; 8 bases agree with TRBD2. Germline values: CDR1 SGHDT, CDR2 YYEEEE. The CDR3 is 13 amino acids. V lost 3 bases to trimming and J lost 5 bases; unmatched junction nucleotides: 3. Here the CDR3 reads CASSSAGVETQYF. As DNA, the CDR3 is TGTGCCAGCAGCTCAGCGGGAGTTGAGACCCAGTACTTC.

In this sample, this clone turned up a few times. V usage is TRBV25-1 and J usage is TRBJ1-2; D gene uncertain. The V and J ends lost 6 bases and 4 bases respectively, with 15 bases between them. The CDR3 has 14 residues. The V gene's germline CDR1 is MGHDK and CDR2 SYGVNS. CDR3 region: CASSPPTAAYGYTF. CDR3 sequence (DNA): TGTGCCAGCAGCCCGCCCACAGCAGCCTATGGCTACACCTTC.

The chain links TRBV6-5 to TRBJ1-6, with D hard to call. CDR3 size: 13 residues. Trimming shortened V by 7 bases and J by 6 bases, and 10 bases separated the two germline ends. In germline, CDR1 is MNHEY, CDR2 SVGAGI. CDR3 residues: CASIMTPNSPLHF. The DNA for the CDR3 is TGTGCCAGCATTATGACACCTAATTCACCCCTCCACTTT.

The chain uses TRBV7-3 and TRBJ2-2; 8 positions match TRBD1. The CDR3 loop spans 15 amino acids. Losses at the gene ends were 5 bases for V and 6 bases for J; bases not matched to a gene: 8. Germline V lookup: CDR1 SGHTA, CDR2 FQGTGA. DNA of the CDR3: TGTGCCAGCAGCGCCCACAGGGGGTCTTCCGGGGAGCTGTTTTTT. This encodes CASSAHRGSSGELFF.

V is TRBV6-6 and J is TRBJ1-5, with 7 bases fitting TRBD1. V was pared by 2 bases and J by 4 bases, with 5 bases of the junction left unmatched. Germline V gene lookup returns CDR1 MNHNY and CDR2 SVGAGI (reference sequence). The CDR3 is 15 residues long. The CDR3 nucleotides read TGTGCCAGCAGTTACGGTCGACAGGGAAATCAGCCCCAGCATTTT. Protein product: CASSYGRQGNQPQHF.

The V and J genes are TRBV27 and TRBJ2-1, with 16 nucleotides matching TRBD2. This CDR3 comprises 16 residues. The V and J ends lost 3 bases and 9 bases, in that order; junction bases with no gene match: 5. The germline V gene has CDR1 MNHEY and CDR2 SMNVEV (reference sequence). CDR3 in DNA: TGTGCCAGCAGTTTCCCGGGACTAGCGGGAGGGGGTGAGCAGTTCTTC. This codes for CASSFPGLAGGGEQFF.

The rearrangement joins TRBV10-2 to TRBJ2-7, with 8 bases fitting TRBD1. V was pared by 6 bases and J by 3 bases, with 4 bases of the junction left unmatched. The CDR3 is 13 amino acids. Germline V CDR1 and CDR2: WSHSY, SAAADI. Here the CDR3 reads CASSAGQGYEQYF. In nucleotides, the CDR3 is TGCGCCAGCAGCGCCGGACAGGGCTACGAGCAGTACTTC.

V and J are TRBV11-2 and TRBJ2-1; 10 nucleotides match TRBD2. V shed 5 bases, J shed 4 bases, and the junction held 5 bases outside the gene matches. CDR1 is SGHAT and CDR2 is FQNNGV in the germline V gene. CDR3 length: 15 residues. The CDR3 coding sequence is TGTGCCAGCAGCCCGCGTAGCGGGGGGTACAATGAGCAGTTCTTC. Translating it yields CASSPRSGGYNEQFF.

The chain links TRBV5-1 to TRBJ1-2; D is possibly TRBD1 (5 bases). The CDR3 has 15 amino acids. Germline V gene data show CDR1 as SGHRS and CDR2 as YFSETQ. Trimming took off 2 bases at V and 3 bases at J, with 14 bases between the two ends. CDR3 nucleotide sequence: TGCGCCAGCAGCTTATTCGGGGGGTCGGACTATGGCTACACCTTC. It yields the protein CASSLFGGSDYGYTF.

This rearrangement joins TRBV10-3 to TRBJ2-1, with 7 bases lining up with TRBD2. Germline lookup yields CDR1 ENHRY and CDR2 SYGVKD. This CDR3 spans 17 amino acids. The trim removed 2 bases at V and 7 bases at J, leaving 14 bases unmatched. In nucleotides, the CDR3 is TGTGCCATCAGTGAGCTCAGCGGGGAGGACTTTGGAAATGAGCAGTTCTTC. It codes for CAISELSGEDFGNEQFF.

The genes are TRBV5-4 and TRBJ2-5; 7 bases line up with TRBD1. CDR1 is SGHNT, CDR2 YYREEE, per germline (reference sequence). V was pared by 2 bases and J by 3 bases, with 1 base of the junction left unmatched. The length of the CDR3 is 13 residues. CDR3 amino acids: CASSFDREETQYF. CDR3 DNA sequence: TGTGCCAGCAGCTTTGACAGGGAAGAGACCCAGTACTTC.

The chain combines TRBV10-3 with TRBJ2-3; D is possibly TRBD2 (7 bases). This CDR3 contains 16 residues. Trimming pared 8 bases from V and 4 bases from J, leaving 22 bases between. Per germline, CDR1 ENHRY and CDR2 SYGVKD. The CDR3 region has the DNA TGTGCCATCGGAAAAAGGGGGGGCATAGGGTCAGATACGCAGTATTTT. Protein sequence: CAIGKRGGIGSDTQYF.

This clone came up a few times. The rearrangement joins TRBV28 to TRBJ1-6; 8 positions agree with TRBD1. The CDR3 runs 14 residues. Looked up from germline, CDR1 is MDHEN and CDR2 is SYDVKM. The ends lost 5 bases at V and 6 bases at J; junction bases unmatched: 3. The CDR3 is CASSGTGTNSPLHF. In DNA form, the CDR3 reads TGTGCCAGCAGTGGGACAGGAACTAATTCACCCCTCCACTTT.

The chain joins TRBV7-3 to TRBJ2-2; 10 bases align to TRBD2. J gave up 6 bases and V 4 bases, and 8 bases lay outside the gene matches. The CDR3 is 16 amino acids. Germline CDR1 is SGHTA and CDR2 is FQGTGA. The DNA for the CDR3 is TGTGCCAGCAGCTATAACGCGGGACTAGCGCCCGGGGAGCTGTTTTTT. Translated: CASSYNAGLAPGELFF.